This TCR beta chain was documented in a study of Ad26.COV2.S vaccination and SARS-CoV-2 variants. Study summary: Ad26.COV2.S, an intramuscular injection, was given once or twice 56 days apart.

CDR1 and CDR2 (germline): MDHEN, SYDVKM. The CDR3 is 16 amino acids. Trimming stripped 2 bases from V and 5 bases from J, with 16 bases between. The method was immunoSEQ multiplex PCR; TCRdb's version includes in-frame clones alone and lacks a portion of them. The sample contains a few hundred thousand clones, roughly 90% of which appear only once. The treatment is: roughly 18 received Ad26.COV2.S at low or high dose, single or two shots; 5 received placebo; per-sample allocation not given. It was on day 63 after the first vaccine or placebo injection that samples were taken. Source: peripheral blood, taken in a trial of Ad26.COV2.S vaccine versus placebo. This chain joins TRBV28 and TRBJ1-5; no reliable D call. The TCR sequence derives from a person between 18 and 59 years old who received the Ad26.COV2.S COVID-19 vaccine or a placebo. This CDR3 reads CASSLQRGRNDQPQHF. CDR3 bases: TGTGCCAGCAGTTTACAGCGTGGGAGAAACGATCAGCCCCAGCATTTT. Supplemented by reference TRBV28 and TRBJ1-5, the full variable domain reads DVKVTQSSRYLVKRTGEKVFLECVQDMDHENMFWYRQDPGLGLRLIYFSYDVKMKEKGDIPEGYSVSREKKERFSLILESASTNQTSMYLCASSLQRGRNDQPQHFGDGTRLSIL.